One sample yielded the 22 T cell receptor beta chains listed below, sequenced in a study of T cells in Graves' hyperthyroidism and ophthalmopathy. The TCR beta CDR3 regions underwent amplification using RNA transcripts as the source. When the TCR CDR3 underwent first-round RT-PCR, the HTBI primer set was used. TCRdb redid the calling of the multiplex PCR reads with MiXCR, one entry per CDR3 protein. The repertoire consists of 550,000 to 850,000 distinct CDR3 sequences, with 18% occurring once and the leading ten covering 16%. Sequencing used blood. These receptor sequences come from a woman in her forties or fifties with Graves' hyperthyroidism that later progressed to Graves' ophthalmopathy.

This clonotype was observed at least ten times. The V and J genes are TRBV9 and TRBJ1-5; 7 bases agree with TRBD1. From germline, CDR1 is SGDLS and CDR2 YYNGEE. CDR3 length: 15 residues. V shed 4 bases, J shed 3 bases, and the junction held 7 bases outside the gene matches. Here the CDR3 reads CASSLEGTDNQPQHF. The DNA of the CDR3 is TGTGCCAGCAGCCTCGAAGGGACAGACAATCAGCCCCAGCATTTT.

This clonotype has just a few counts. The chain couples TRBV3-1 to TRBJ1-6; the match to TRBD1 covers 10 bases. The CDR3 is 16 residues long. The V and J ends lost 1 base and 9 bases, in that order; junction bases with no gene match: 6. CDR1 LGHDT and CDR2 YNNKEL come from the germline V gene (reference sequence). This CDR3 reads CASSQGTGQGVSPLHF. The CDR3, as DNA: TGTGCCAGCAGCCAAGGGACTGGACAGGGGGTTTCACCCCTCCACTTT.

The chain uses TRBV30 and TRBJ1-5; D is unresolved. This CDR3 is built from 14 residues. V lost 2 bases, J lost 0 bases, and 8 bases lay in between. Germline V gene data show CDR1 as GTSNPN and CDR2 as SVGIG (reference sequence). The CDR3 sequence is CAWSTHYSNQPQHF. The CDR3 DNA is TGTGCCTGGAGTACGCACTATAGCAATCAGCCCCAGCATTTT. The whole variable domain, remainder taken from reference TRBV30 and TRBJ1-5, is SQTIHQWPATLVQPVGSPLSLECTVEGTSNPNLYWYRQAAGRGLQLLFYSVGIGQISSEVPQNLSASRPQDRQFILSSKKLLLSDSGFYLCAWSTHYSNQPQHFGDGTRLSIL.

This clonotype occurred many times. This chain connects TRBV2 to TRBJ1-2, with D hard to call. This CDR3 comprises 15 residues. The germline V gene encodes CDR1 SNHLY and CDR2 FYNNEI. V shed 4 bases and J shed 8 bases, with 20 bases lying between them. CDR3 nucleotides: TGTGCCAGCAGTGTCCTTCAGGCGGGGATTCTCGGCTACACCTTC. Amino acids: CASSVLQAGILGYTF.

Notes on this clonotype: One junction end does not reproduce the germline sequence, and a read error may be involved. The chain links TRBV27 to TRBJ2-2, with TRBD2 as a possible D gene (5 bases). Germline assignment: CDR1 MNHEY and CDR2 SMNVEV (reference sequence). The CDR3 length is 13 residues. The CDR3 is CATSDLAGLELFF. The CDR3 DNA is TGTGCCACCAGTGATTTGGCGGGTTTGGAGCTGTTTTTT.

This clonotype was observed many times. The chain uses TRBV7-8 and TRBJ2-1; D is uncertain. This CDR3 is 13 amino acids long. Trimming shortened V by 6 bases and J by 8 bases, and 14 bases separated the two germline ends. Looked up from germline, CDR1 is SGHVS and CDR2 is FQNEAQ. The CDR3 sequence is CASSHSRWDEQFF. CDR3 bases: TGTGCCAGCAGTCATAGCCGATGGGATGAGCAGTTCTTC.

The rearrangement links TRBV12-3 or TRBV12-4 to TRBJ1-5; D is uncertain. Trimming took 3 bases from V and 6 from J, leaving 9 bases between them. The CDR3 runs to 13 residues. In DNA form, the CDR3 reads TGTGCCAGCAGTTTTAGGGATAGTCAGCCCCAGCATTTT. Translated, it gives CASSFRDSQPQHF.

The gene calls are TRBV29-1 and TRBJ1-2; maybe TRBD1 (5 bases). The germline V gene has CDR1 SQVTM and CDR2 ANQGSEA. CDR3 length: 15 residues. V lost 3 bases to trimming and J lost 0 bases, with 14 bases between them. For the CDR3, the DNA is TGCAGCGTTGAGGGCAGGACGGGGGCTAACTATGGCTACACCTTC. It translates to CSVEGRTGANYGYTF.

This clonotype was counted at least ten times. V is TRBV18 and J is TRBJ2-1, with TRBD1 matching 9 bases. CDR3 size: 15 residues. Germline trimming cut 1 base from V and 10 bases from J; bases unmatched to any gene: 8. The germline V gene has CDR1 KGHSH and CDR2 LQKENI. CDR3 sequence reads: CASSPLGQGDGEQFF. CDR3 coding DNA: TGTGCCAGCTCACCACTGGGACAGGGAGACGGCGAGCAGTTCTTC.

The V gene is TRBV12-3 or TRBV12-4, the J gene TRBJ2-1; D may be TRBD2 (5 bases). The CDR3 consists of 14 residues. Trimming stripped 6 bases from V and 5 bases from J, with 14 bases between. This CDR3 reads CASSLLEMDNEQFF. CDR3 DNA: TGTGCCAGCAGCTTACTAGAAATGGACAATGAGCAGTTCTTC.

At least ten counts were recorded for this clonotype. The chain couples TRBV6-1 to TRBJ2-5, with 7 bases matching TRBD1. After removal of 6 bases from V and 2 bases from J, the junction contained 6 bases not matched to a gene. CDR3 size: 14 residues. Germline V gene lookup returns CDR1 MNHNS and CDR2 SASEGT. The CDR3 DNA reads TGTGCCAGCAGATCGACAGGGAAACAAGAGACCCAGTACTTC. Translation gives CASRSTGKQETQYF.

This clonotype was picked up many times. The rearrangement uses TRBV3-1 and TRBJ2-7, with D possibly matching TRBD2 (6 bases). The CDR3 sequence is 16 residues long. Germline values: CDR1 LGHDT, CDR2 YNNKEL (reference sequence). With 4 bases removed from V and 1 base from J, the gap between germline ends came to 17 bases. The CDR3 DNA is TGTGCCAGCAGCCCTCATGTTCAGGCGGGGTCCTACGAGCAGTACTTC. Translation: CASSPHVQAGSYEQYF.

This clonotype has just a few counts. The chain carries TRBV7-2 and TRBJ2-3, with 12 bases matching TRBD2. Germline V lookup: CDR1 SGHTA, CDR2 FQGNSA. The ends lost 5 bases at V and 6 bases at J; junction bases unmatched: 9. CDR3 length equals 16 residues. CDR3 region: CASSLDLAGGPDTQYF. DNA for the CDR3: TGTGCCAGCAGCCTTGATCTAGCGGGGGGGCCGGATACGCAGTATTTT.

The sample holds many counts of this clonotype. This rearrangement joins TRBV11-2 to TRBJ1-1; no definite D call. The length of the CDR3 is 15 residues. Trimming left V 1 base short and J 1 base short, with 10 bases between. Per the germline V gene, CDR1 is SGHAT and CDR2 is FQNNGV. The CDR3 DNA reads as TGTGCCAGCAGCTTAGTCGGGCTTCCGAACACTGAAGCTTTCTTT. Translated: CASSLVGLPNTEAFF.

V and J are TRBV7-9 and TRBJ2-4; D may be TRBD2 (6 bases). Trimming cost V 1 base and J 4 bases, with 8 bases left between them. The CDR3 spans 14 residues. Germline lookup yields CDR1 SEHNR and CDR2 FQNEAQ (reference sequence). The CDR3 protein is CASSLGEVKNIQYF. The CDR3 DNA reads TGTGCCAGCAGCTTAGGGGAGGTGAAAAACATTCAGTACTTC.

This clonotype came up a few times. The CDR3 bases are TGTGCCAGCAGTTTTTTAGCGGGGTCGGGATCGTACTTC. It translates to CASSFLAGSGSYF. This chain connects TRBV27 to TRBJ2-5; TRBD2 aligns across 8 bases. Germline CDR1 and CDR2: MNHEY and SMNVEV (reference sequence). This CDR3 contains 13 residues. V lost 3 bases and J lost 13; bases outside the gene matches: 10.

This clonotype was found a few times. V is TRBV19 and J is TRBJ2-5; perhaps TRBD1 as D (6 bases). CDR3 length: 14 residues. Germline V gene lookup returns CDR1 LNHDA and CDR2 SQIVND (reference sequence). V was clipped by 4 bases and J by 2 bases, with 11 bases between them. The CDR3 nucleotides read TGTGCCAGTAGTAATTTGGGGACACAAGAGACCCAGTACTTC. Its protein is CASSNLGTQETQYF.

The CDR3 loop reads CASSDHQPQHF. CDR3 nucleotides: TGTGCCAGTAGTGATCATCAGCCCCAGCATTTT. This chain joins TRBV19 and TRBJ1-5, with D unresolved. Trimming shortened V by 5 bases and J by 5 bases, and 4 bases separated the two germline ends. This CDR3 comprises 11 residues. The germline gives CDR1 LNHDA, CDR2 SQIVND (reference sequence).

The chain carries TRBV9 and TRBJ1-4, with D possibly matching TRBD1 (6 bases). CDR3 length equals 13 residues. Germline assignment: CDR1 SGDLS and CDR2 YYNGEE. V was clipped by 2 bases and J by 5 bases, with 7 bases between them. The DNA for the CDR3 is TGTGCCAGCAGCGTCGGACAGAATGAAAAACTGTTTTTT. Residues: CASSVGQNEKLFF.

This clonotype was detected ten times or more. CDR3 region: CASSQTRNYGYTF. In DNA, the CDR3 is TGTGCCAGCAGCCAAACAAGGAACTATGGCTACACCTTC. The chain is built from TRBV5-6 and TRBJ1-2, with D unclear. V was pared by 4 bases and J by 2 bases, with 9 bases between. The CDR3 covers 13 residues. CDR1 is SGHDT, CDR2 YYEEEE, per germline.

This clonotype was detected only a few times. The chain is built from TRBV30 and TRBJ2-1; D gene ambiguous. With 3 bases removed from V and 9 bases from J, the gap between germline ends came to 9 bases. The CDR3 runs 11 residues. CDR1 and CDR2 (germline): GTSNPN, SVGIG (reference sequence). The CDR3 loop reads CAWSLLGEQFF. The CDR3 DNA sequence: TGTGCCTGGAGCCTCCTGGGTGAGCAGTTCTTC.

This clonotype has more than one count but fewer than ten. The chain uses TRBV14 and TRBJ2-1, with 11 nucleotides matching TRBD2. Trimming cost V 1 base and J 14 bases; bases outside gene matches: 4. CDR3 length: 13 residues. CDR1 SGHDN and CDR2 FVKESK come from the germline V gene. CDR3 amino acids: CASSQGVLAGEFF. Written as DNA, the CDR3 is TGTGCCAGCAGCCAAGGAGTACTAGCGGGGGAGTTCTTC.